This entry concerns a single T cell receptor (beta chain). The CDR3 extends over 15 amino acids. The V and J ends lost 2 bases and 7 bases, in that order; junction bases with no gene match: 9. Germline values: CDR1 MNHNS, CDR2 SASEGT. This specimen comes from a study of blood T cell repertoires in COVID-19. Repertoires were generated with immunoSEQ multiplex PCR, while TCRdb's copy carries only in-frame clones and drops some. The table lists hundreds of thousands of clones, approximately 89% of them singletons. This clonotype originated in a woman in her 40s who had recovered from COVID-19. The V and J genes are TRBV6-1 and TRBJ1-2, with 8 bases aligning to TRBD1. Sequenced: PBMCs or T cells enriched from blood (not recorded which). The CDR3: CASSELGQGKPGYTF. CDR3 sequence (DNA): TGTGCCAGCAGTGAACTTGGACAGGGTAAACCTGGCTACACCTTC.